Below are 17 T cell receptor beta chains sequenced from a single sample in a study of PD-L1 blockade in urothelial cancer. The time point was: pretreatment peripheral blood. Sequencing was performed with immunoSEQ multiplex PCR; in TCRdb, only in-frame clones are kept and a portion is missing. The table lists 90,000 or so clones, 89% of them singletons, with about 1% in the top ten. The source material was PBMCs, sampled around atezolizumab (anti-PD-L1) treatment. The receptors originated from a woman of 80 years or more with urothelial cancer.

The table lists this clone with a count of one. The V gene is TRBV28, the J gene TRBJ1-5; no clear D. The germline V gene has CDR1 MDHEN and CDR2 SYDVKM. V was trimmed by 3 bases and J by 0 bases, leaving 6 bases between them. The CDR3 consists of 14 residues. Here the CDR3 reads CASSFPLSNQPQHF. The CDR3 nucleotides read TGTGCCAGCAGTTTCCCCCTTAGCAATCAGCCCCAGCATTTT.

V gene TRBV19 combines with J gene TRBJ2-7; 7 bases line up with TRBD2. Germline V CDR1 and CDR2: LNHDA, SQIVND (reference sequence). The length of the CDR3 is 15 residues. V lost 1 base to trimming and J lost 2 bases; unmatched junction nucleotides: 5. CDR3 region: CASSIASGVTYEQYF. The DNA of the CDR3 is TGTGCCAGTAGTATAGCTAGCGGAGTAACCTACGAGCAGTACTTC. Full variable domain (rest looked up from reference TRBV19 and TRBJ2-7): DGGITQSPKYLFRKEGQNVTLSCEQNLNHDAMYWYRQDPGQGLRLIYYSQIVNDFQKGDIAEGYSVSREKKESFPLTVTSAQKNPTAFYLCASSIASGVTYEQYFGPGTRLTVT.

This chain joins TRBV28 and TRBJ1-1; D not resolved. The CDR3 is 13 residues long. Trimming took off 8 bases at V and 0 bases at J, with 10 bases between the two ends. The germline V gene encodes CDR1 MDHEN and CDR2 SYDVKM. This CDR3 reads CASLNSLNTEAFF. The CDR3 DNA reads as TGTGCCAGCCTTAACTCTTTGAACACTGAAGCTTTCTTT.

The genes are TRBV27 and TRBJ1-1, with 7 positions matching TRBD1. Losses at the gene ends were 2 bases for V and 0 bases for J; bases not matched to a gene: 3. The germline gives CDR1 MNHEY, CDR2 SMNVEV (reference sequence). CDR3 length equals 15 residues. The CDR3 loop reads CASSLQGDLNTEAFF. The CDR3 nucleotides are TGTGCCAGCAGTTTACAGGGGGATTTGAACACTGAAGCTTTCTTT.

The V and J genes are TRBV19 and TRBJ1-2; D is possibly TRBD1 (6 bases). CDR1 is LNHDA and CDR2 is SQIVND in the germline V gene (reference sequence). This CDR3 is built from 15 residues. V gave up 2 bases and J gave up 8 bases, with 18 bases separating them. CDR3 sequence reads: CASSIILDSVTGYTF. CDR3 nucleotide sequence: TGTGCCAGTAGTATAATTTTGGACAGCGTAACGGGCTACACCTTC. Combining the CDR3 with reference TRBV19 and TRBJ1-2 gives the whole variable domain DGGITQSPKYLFRKEGQNVTLSCEQNLNHDAMYWYRQDPGQGLRLIYYSQIVNDFQKGDIAEGYSVSREKKESFPLTVTSAQKNPTAFYLCASSIILDSVTGYTFGSGTRLTVV.

This chain connects TRBV19 to TRBJ2-7, with TRBD2 as a possible D gene (6 bases). Per germline, CDR1 LNHDA and CDR2 SQIVND (reference sequence). CDR3 size: 15 residues. V was clipped by 6 bases and J by 4 bases, with 19 bases between them. The CDR3 spells CASRETSSISYEQYF. Here the CDR3 DNA reads TGTGCCAGTAGGGAGACTAGTTCCATCTCTTACGAGCAGTACTTC.

This chain uses TRBV29-1 with TRBJ2-5; 10 nucleotides match TRBD2. In germline, CDR1 is SQVTM, CDR2 ANQGSEA. After removal of 4 bases from V and 4 bases from J, the junction contained 6 bases not matched to a gene. This CDR3 has 14 residues. The CDR3 DNA is TGCAGCGTTGTCCTAGCGGGAGTAGGAGAGACCCAGTACTTC. This translates into CSVVLAGVGETQYF.

J is TRBJ2-1 and V is TRBV19, with 9 nucleotides matching TRBD2. This CDR3 is built from 14 residues. CDR1 and CDR2 from the germline V gene are LNHDA and SQIVND (reference sequence). V was pared by 5 bases and J by 7 bases, with 6 bases of the junction left unmatched. CDR3 in amino acids: CASSLYSGGNEQFF. As DNA, the CDR3 is TGTGCCAGTAGTTTATACAGCGGGGGGAATGAGCAGTTCTTC.

This sequence joins TRBV5-1 and TRBJ2-2; 7 nucleotides agree with TRBD1. The germline V gene encodes CDR1 SGHRS and CDR2 YFSETQ. Trimming cost V 4 bases and J 5 bases; bases outside gene matches: 8. This CDR3 has 15 amino acids. The CDR3 region has the DNA TGCGCCAGCAGCAAACAGGGGAGTAGGACCGGGGAGCTGTTTTTT. Translation gives CASSKQGSRTGELFF.

Of note for this clone: Its ends do not fully match the called genes, so a read error is possible. The chain has TRBV2 and TRBJ2-1, with 7 bases identical to TRBD1. Germline CDR1 reads SNHLY; CDR2 reads FYNNEI. The CDR3 extends over 11 amino acids. The CDR3 DNA reads TGTGCCAGCAGGGGGACAGCCGTCGGGCTCTTC. This encodes CASRGTAVGLF.

The gene calls are TRBV7-2 and TRBJ2-1; TRBD2 is a possible D gene (5 bases). The CDR3 totals 14 residues. Trimming removed 2 bases from V and 6 bases from J, with 11 bases in between. CDR1 SGHTA and CDR2 FQGNSA come from the germline V gene. The CDR3: CASSLILRGNEQFF. Here the CDR3 DNA reads TGTGCCAGCAGCTTAATCCTCCGGGGCAATGAGCAGTTCTTC. Drawing the rest from reference TRBV7-2 and TRBJ2-1, the complete variable domain is GAGVSQSPSNKVTEKGKDVELRCDPISGHTALYWYRQSLGQGLEFLIYFQGNSAPDKSGLPSDRFSAERTGGSVSTLTIQRTQQEDSAVYLCASSLILRGNEQFFGPGTRLTVL.

This chain connects TRBV5-1 to TRBJ2-1; D not certain. This CDR3 comprises 16 residues. V was shortened by 4 bases and J by 0 bases, with 14 bases between the two germline ends. The germline gives CDR1 SGHRS, CDR2 YFSETQ. The CDR3 sequence is CASSPLELISYNEQFF. CDR3 DNA: TGCGCCAGCAGCCCCCTCGAACTGATCTCCTACAATGAGCAGTTCTTC.

This clone was detected only once. The rearrangement uses TRBV6-6 and TRBJ1-4, with D hard to call. CDR3 length equals 15 residues. V was shortened by 4 bases and J by 2 bases, with 11 bases between the two germline ends. CDR1 is MNHNY, CDR2 SVGAGI, per germline (reference sequence). CDR3 nucleotides: TGTGCCAGCAGTTCGGGTAGGAGGACTAATGAAAAACTGTTTTTT. Its translation: CASSSGRRTNEKLFF.

The chain is built from TRBV5-6 and TRBJ1-4; D is uncertain. This CDR3 comprises 14 residues. Trimming removed 4 bases from V and 5 bases from J, with 12 bases in between. The V gene's germline CDR1 is SGHDT and CDR2 YYEEEE. In nucleotides, the CDR3 is TGTGCCAGCAGCCGAAGAGGGCCCAATGAAAAACTGTTTTTT. Residues: CASSRRGPNEKLFF.

V usage is TRBV11-3 and J usage is TRBJ2-3; 13 bases align to TRBD2. Per the germline V gene, CDR1 is SGHNT and CDR2 is YENEEA. This CDR3 contains 15 residues. The V and J ends lost 5 bases and 5 bases, in that order; junction bases with no gene match: 4. The CDR3 coding sequence is TGTGCCAGCAGCGGGGGACTAGCGGGGTTAGATACGCAGTATTTT. Amino acid sequence: CASSGGLAGLDTQYF.

V is TRBV5-8 and J is TRBJ2-1; D is unclear. The CDR3 has 15 amino acids. The germline V gene has CDR1 SGHTS and CDR2 YDEGEE. V shed 0 bases and J shed 0 bases, with 7 bases lying between them. The CDR3 loop reads CASSLAPSSYNEQFF. The CDR3 region has the DNA TGTGCCAGCAGCTTGGCGCCTAGCTCCTACAATGAGCAGTTCTTC.

V and J are TRBV18 and TRBJ2-7, with TRBD2 matching 12 bases. The CDR3 extends over 15 amino acids. Looked up from germline, CDR1 is KGHSH and CDR2 is LQKENI. With 8 bases clipped from V and 4 bases from J, the junction kept 9 bases outside the gene matches. CDR3 DNA: TGTGCCAGCGGAAGGGCTAGCGGGAGGGCGTACGAGCAGTACTTC. Amino acid sequence: CASGRASGRAYEQYF.